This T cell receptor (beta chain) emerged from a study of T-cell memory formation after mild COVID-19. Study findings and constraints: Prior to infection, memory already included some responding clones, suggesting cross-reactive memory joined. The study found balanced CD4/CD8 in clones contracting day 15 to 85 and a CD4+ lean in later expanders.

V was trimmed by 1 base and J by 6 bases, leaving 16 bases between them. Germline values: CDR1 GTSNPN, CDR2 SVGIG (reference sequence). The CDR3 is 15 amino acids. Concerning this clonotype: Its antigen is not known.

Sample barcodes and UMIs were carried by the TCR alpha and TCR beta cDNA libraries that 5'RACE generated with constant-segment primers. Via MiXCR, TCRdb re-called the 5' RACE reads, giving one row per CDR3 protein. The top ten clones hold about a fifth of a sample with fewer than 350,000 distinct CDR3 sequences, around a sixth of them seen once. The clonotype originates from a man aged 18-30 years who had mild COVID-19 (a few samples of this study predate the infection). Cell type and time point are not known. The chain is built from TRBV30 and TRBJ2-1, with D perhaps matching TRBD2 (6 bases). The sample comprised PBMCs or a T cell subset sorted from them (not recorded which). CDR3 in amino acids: CAWSGDPSATNEQFF. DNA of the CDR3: TGTGCCTGGAGTGGAGACCCTAGCGCCACCAATGAGCAGTTCTTC.